This record covers a single T cell receptor (beta chain). This sample was included in a study of blood T cell repertoires in COVID-19. Across the study: PBMCs, B-cell-depleted T cells, or T cells were the source of the cDNA or gDNA that made up the material.

As handled by the study authors: For nucleated cells, counts were estimated from reference gene primer amplification. The data were produced by immunoSEQ multiplex PCR, yet TCRdb's version contains in-frame clones alone and is incomplete. The V and J calls and the clone size are those of that table, but D and trimming were determined from the DNA. The sample has about 120,000 clones, 90% seen once; the top ten hold 1.5% to 2%. This CDR3 is 16 amino acids long. V lost 1 base and J 14 bases, leaving 21 bases between the germline ends. Germline V gene data show CDR1 as MNHEY and CDR2 as SVGEGT. The rearrangement joins TRBV6-2 or TRBV6-3 to TRBJ1-6; D call uncertain. This TCR came from a human donor with active COVID-19. The donor label of this sample is uncertain. Sequencing input: peripheral blood. The CDR3 nucleotides read TGTGCCAGCAGTTACTTATGGGTCCCGCCGGGATTAACCCTCCACTTT. This encodes CASSYLWVPPGLTLHF.